The 15 T cell receptor beta chains below all came from one sample that was sequenced in a study of molecular identifiers for immune sequencing clone quantification. TCRdb recomputed calls from the PCR reads with MiXCR, one row per CDR3 protein. This sample has hundreds of thousands of distinct CDR3 sequences; 25% occur once, and the top ten carry about 0.78%. The source material was naive CD8+ T cells from blood, with Jurkat cell RNA spiked in. Subset defined: FACS-sorted CD8+CD4-CCR7+CD45RA+ naive T cells. Receptor source: a human donor in good health. Some libraries in this study had Jurkat cell RNA spiked in.

This clonotype has ten or more counts. The chain is built from TRBV27 and TRBJ1-5; D is unclear. The germline V and J ends were trimmed by 5 bases and 0 bases, with 11 bases remaining between them. The germline gives CDR1 MNHEY, CDR2 SMNVEV (reference sequence). CDR3 length: 15 amino acids. Here the CDR3 DNA reads TGTGCCAGCAGTACATCCGAATATAGCAATCAGCCCCAGCATTTT. As protein: CASSTSEYSNQPQHF.

This clonotype was recorded many times. This chain connects TRBV12-3 or TRBV12-4 to TRBJ1-1; possibly TRBD1 for D (6 bases). Deletions cut 7 bases from V and 4 bases from J, with 13 bases between. The CDR3 has 13 residues. The CDR3 is CASTPGAITEAFF. The CDR3 nucleotides read TGTGCCAGCACCCCAGGGGCCATCACTGAAGCTTTCTTT.

V is TRBV4-1 and J is TRBJ1-4; the D is unclear. Germline V CDR1 and CDR2: MGHRA, YSYEKL. The germline V and J ends were trimmed by 4 bases and 3 bases, with 12 bases remaining between them. This CDR3 is built from 15 residues. For the CDR3, the DNA is TGCGCCAGCAGCCCCGGCGTTTCGCCTAATGAAAAACTGTTTTTT. Its translation: CASSPGVSPNEKLFF.

The sample holds a few counts of this clonotype. The chain uses TRBV27 and TRBJ1-5, with D uncertain. This CDR3 contains 15 residues. V was clipped by 1 base and J by 3 bases, with 10 bases between them. CDR1 is MNHEY, CDR2 SMNVEV, per germline (reference sequence). The CDR3 nucleotides are TGTGCCAGCAGTTTATGGTCCGCTAACAATCAGCCCCAGCATTTT. Its protein product is CASSLWSANNQPQHF.

The V call is TRBV2, the J call TRBJ2-4, with TRBD1 matching over 10 bases. With 3 bases clipped from V and 0 bases from J, the junction kept 11 bases outside the gene matches. From germline, CDR1 is SNHLY and CDR2 FYNNEI. There are 19 residues in the CDR3. CDR3 nucleotides: TGTGCCAGCAGTGAGGGGACAGGGGTTGATTTTGGAGCCAAAAACATTCAGTACTTC. The encoded protein is CASSEGTGVDFGAKNIQYF.

This clonotype was seen repeatedly, ten times or more. This chain joins TRBV4-1 and TRBJ1-1; D gene uncertain. The CDR3 is made up of 13 amino acids. Trimming left V 4 bases short and J 4 bases short, with 10 bases between. Germline V gives CDR1 MGHRA, CDR2 YSYEKL. CDR3 nucleotide sequence: TGCGCCAGCAGCCGGAGCAGAGCCACTGAAGCTTTCTTT. This gives the protein CASSRSRATEAFF.

This clonotype was picked up many times. In nucleotides, the CDR3 is TGTGCCAGCAGCCTCCAGCGCTTAGCCAGCACAGATACGCAGTATTTT. This gives the protein CASSLQRLASTDTQYF. The rearrangement joins TRBV5-6 to TRBJ2-3; D uncertain. CDR1 and CDR2 (germline): SGHDT, YYEEEE. V lost 4 bases and J lost 0, with 15 bases in between. The CDR3 is made up of 16 amino acids. The full variable domain, rest sourced from reference TRBV5-6 and TRBJ2-3, is DAGVTQSPTHLIKTRGQQVTLRCSPKSGHDTVSWYQQALGQGPQFIFQYYEEEERQRGNFPDRFSGHQFPNYSSELNVNALLLGDSALYLCASSLQRLASTDTQYFGPGTRLTVL.

This clonotype appeared many times. The chain combines TRBV12-3 or TRBV12-4 with TRBJ1-2; TRBD1 might be the D (6 bases). The CDR3 covers 13 residues. Trimming cost V 5 bases and J 2 bases, with 9 bases left between them. DNA of the CDR3: TGTGCCAGCAGTACCGACAGGAACTATGGCTACACCTTC. Its translation: CASSTDRNYGYTF.

This clonotype was seen at least ten times. The V and J genes are TRBV5-6 and TRBJ2-5; possibly TRBD2 for D (5 bases). CDR1 and CDR2 (germline): SGHDT, YYEEEE. V shed 4 bases and J shed 0 bases, with 7 bases lying between them. This CDR3 region has 13 residues. The chain's CDR3 is CASSPDYQETQYF. As DNA, the CDR3 is TGTGCCAGCAGCCCGGACTACCAAGAGACCCAGTACTTC. The variable domain in full, with the rest retrieved from reference TRBV5-6 and TRBJ2-5, is DAGVTQSPTHLIKTRGQQVTLRCSPKSGHDTVSWYQQALGQGPQFIFQYYEEEERQRGNFPDRFSGHQFPNYSSELNVNALLLGDSALYLCASSPDYQETQYFGPGTRLLVL.

The chain's CDR3 is CASSYSGTDYGYTF. The CDR3 DNA is TGTGCCAGCAGTTACTCCGGGACAGACTATGGCTACACCTTC. The chain joins TRBV27 to TRBJ1-2, with 7 bases that match TRBD1. Losses at the gene ends were 4 bases for V and 3 bases for J; bases not matched to a gene: 5. Germline V lookup: CDR1 MNHEY, CDR2 SMNVEV (reference sequence). The CDR3 runs to 14 residues.

Of note for this clonotype: This could be a read error, since a much larger clone is one nucleotide away. V and J are TRBV6-5 and TRBJ2-7, with D possibly being TRBD1 (6 bases). There are 14 residues in the CDR3. Trimming removed 5 bases from V and 1 base from J, with 12 bases in between. The germline V gene encodes CDR1 MNHEY and CDR2 SVGAGI. The CDR3 DNA sequence: TGTGCCAGCAGTGGCGAGGACAGATCCTACGAGCAGTACTTC. Residues: CASSGEDRSYEQYF.

The chain has TRBV30 and TRBJ2-7; D is possibly TRBD1 (6 bases). The CDR3 contains 13 residues. V was clipped by 1 base and J by 3 bases, with 10 bases between them. Germline CDR1 and CDR2: GTSNPN and SVGIG (reference sequence). DNA for the CDR3: TGTGCCTGGAGTGCGCGAGGGGGCTACGAGCAGTACTTC. This sequence encodes CAWSARGGYEQYF.

This clonotype has at least ten counts. The CDR3 loop is CASSLALAGESYNEQFF. Written as DNA, the CDR3 is TGCGCCAGCAGCTTGGCCTTAGCGGGGGAGTCATACAATGAGCAGTTCTTC. The chain couples TRBV5-1 to TRBJ2-1, with 9 bases matching TRBD2. From germline, CDR1 is SGHRS and CDR2 YFSETQ. With 0 bases clipped from V and 4 bases from J, the junction kept 8 bases outside the gene matches. CDR3 size: 17 residues.

On this clonotype itself: This may be a read error: a much more frequent sequence differs by one nucleotide. The V and J genes are TRBV4-3 and TRBJ1-1; weak D call: TRBD1 (5 bases). The CDR3 is 15 amino acids. From germline, CDR1 is LGHNA and CDR2 YSLEER. The chain's CDR3 is CASSQIVAGYTEVFF. CDR3 in DNA: TGCGCCAGCAGCCAAATTGTAGCAGGGTACACTGAAGTTTTCTTT.

A word on this clonotype: Its ends do not fully match the called genes, so a read error is possible. This chain uses TRBV4-1 with TRBJ1-2; tentative D call: TRBD1 (6 bases). Per the germline V gene, CDR1 is MGHRA and CDR2 is YSYEKL. The length of the CDR3 is 15 residues. CDR3 sequence (DNA): TGCGCCAGCGGCCAAGAGCCAGGGGTAAACTATGGCTACACCTTC. It encodes CASGQEPGVNYGYTF.